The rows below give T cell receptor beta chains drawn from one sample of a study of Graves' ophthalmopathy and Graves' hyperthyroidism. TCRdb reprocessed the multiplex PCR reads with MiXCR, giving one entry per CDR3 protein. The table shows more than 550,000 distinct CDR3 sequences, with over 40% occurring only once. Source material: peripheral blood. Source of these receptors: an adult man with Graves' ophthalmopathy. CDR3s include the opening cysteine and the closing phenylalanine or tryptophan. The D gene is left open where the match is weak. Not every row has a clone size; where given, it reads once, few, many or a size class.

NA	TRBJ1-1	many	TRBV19	TGTGCCAGTAAGGCGGGCACTGAAGCTTTCTTT	CASKAGTEAFF
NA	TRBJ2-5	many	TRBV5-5	TGTGCCAGCAGCACCGGGACCCTGGAATCCCAGTACTTC	CASSTGTLESQYF
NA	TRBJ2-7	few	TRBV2	TGTGCCAGCAGTTACGATTCAGGTTCCAGCTCCTACGAGCAGTACTTC	CASSYDSGSSSYEQYF
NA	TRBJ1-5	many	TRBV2	TGTGCCAGCAGTGTTTTGGCAGGGCGGGAGCCCCAGCATTTT	CASSVLAGREPQHF
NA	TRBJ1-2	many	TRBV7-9	TGTGCCAGCAGCCACGAAGTGATCTATGGCTACACCTTC	CASSHEVIYGYTF
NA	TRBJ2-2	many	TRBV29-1	TGCAGCGTCCAGGGAGTCGGGGAGCTGTTTTTT	CSVQGVGELFF
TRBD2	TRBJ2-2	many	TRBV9	TGTGCCAGCAGCACCTCAGCGGGAGTGCGAACCGGGGAGCTGTTTTTT	CASSTSAGVRTGELFF
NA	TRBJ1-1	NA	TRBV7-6	TGTGCCAGCAGCTTACTAAGTTTGAGGGCAGGGAACACTGAAGCTTTCTTT	CASSLLSLRAGNTEAFF
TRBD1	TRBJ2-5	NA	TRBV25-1	TGTGCCAGTCGGACAGGGTTTGCAGAGACCCAGTACTTC	CASRTGFAETQYF
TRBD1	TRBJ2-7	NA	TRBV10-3	TGTGCCAGCAAACCGGGACAGGTGAGCTACGAGCAGTACTTC	CASKPGQVSYEQYF